Following are 9 T cell receptor beta chains from one sample sequenced in a study of blood T cell repertoires in COVID-19. TCRdb keeps only in-frame clones here, not all; method: immunoSEQ multiplex PCR. The sample lists 110,000 or so clones, roughly 85% occurring once. Sequencing used peripheral blood. All receptors derive from a human donor in a cohort sampled during active COVID-19.

The chain is built from TRBV5-5 and TRBJ2-1, with a weak D call TRBD1 (5 bases). The germline CDR1 and CDR2 sequences are SGHKS and YYEKEE (reference sequence). Trimming shortened V by 1 base and J by 3 bases, and 11 bases separated the two germline ends. The CDR3 contains 15 residues. The CDR3 bases are TGTGCCAGCAGCTTGAGGCGGCAGGGCTACAATGAGCAGTTCTTC. It is translated as CASSLRRQGYNEQFF. Combining the CDR3 with reference TRBV5-5 and TRBJ2-1 gives the whole variable domain DAGVTQSPTHLIKTRGQQVTLRCSPISGHKSVSWYQQVLGQGPQFIFQYYEKEERGRGNFPDRFSARQFPNYSSELNVNALLLGDSALYLCASSLRRQGYNEQFFGPGTRLTVL.

The CDR3 coding sequence is TGTGCCAGCAGTTACGAGGGGGTATTAGGGGAAAAACTGTTTTTT. Translated, it gives CASSYEGVLGEKLFF. The rearrangement uses TRBV6-5 and TRBJ1-4; possibly TRBD1 for D (6 bases). Trimming stripped 2 bases from V and 8 bases from J, with 15 bases between. There are 15 residues in the CDR3. Germline V gene data show CDR1 as MNHEY and CDR2 as SVGAGI.

The V call is TRBV25-1, the J call TRBJ2-3; TRBD1 might be the D (5 bases). CDR1 and CDR2 from the germline V gene are MGHDK and SYGVNS. The V end was cut by 4 bases, the J end by 1 base, with 9 bases between. The CDR3 extends over 14 amino acids. The CDR3 reads CASSGGLGTDTQYF. CDR3 in DNA: TGTGCCAGCAGTGGGGGCCTTGGCACAGATACGCAGTATTTT.

This clone was observed once. J is TRBJ2-2 and V is TRBV2; weak D call: TRBD2 (5 bases). V was cut by 6 bases and J by 3 bases, with 14 bases left in between. This CDR3 region has 15 residues. Germline-derived CDR1 and CDR2 are SNHLY and FYNNEI. The CDR3 loop reads CASSSRGADTGELFF. The CDR3 nucleotides read TGTGCCAGCAGCTCTCGGGGTGCGGACACCGGGGAGCTGTTTTTT.

The gene calls are TRBV6-1 and TRBJ2-7; 9 nucleotides line up with TRBD1. The CDR3 totals 14 residues. Germline V CDR1 and CDR2: MNHNS, SASEGT. Trimming took 3 bases from V and 6 from J; bases not matched to a gene: 6. In nucleotides, the CDR3 is TGTGCCAGCAGTGACCCCGGGACAGGGTTCGAGCAGTACTTC. Residues: CASSDPGTGFEQYF.

The chain uses TRBV6-5 and TRBJ2-7, with 8 nucleotides matching TRBD1. Germline V gives CDR1 MNHEY, CDR2 SVGAGI. After removal of 6 bases from V and 0 bases from J, the junction contained 1 base not matched to a gene. This CDR3 has 13 residues. CDR3 DNA: TGTGCCAGCAGCACAGGGGGCTCCTACGAGCAGTACTTC. It translates to CASSTGGSYEQYF.

The genes are TRBV19 and TRBJ2-3; D might be TRBD2 (5 bases). Deletions cut 3 bases from V and 3 bases from J, with 13 bases between. The length of the CDR3 is 15 residues. In germline, CDR1 is LNHDA, CDR2 SQIVND (reference sequence). CDR3 sequence: CASSIQTPGTDTQYF. Written as DNA, the CDR3 is TGTGCCAGTAGTATCCAAACCCCGGGAACAGATACGCAGTATTTT.

V and J are TRBV7-9 and TRBJ2-3, with a tentative D call TRBD2 (5 bases). CDR3 size: 11 residues. The V gene's germline CDR1 is SEHNR and CDR2 FQNEAQ (reference sequence). Trimming left V 10 bases short and J 6 bases short, with 11 bases between. For the CDR3, the DNA is TGTGCCACCCGGGGAGAGGATACGCAGTATTTT. Protein: CATRGEDTQYF.

The chain recombines TRBV9 with TRBJ2-1, with TRBD1 matching 9 bases. The CDR3 runs to 14 residues. Trimming at V came to 4 bases and at J to 6 bases, leaving 5 bases not matched to a gene. Germline lookup yields CDR1 SGDLS and CDR2 YYNGEE. The CDR3 sequence: CASSFRTGANEQFF. The CDR3 DNA sequence: TGTGCCAGCAGCTTTAGGACAGGGGCCAATGAGCAGTTCTTC.